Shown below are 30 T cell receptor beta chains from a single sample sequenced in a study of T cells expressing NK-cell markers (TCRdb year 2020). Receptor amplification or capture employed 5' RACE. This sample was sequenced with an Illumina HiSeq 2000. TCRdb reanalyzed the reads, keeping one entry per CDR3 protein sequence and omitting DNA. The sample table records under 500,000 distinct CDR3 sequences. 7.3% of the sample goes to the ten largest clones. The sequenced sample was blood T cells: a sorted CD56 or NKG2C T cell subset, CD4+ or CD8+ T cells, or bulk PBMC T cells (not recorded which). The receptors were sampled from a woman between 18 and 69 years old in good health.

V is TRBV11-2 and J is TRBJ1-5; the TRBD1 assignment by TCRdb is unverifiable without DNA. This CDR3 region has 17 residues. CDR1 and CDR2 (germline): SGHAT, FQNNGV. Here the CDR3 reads CASSSSYRRGRSQPQHF.

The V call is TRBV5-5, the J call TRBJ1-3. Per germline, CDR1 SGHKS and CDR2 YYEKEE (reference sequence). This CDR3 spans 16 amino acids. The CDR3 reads CASSFYQRVSGNTIYF.

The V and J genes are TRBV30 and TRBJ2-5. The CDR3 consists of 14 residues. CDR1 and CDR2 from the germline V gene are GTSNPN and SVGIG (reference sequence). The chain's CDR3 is CAWSGQTTKETQYF.

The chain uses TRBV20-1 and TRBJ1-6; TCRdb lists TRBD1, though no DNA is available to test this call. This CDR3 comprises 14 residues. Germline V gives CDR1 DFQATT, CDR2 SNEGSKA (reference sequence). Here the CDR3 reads CSGTGTTNNSPLHF.

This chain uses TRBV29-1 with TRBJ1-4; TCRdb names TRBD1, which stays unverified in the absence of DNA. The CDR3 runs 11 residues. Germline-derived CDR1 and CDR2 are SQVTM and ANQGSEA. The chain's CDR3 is CSARDSEKLFF.

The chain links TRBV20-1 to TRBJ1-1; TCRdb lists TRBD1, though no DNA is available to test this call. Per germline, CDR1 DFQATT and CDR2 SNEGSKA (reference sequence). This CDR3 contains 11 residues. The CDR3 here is CSAPGYTEAFF.

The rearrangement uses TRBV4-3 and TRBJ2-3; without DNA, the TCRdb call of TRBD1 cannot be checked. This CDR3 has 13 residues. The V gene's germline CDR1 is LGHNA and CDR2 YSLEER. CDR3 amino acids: CASSQTGRDTQYF.

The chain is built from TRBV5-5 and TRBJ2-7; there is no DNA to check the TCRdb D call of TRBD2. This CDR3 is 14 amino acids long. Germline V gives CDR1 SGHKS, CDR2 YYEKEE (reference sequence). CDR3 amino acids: CASSLVWEWDEQYF.

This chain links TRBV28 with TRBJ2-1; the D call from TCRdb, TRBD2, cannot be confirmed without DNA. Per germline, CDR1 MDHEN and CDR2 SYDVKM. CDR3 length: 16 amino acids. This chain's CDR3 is CASNSPPGLARNEQFF. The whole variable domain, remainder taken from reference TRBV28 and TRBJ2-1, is DVKVTQSSRYLVKRTGEKVFLECVQDMDHENMFWYRQDPGLGLRLIYFSYDVKMKEKGDIPEGYSVSREKKERFSLILESASTNQTSMYLCASNSPPGLARNEQFFGPGTRLTVL.

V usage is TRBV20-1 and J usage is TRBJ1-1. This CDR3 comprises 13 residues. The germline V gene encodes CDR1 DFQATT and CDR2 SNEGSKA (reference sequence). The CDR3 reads CSAEKDGNTEAFF.

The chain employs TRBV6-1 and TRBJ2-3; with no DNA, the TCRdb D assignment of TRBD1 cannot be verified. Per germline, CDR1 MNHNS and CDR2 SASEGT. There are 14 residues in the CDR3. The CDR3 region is CATAQAGATDTQYF.

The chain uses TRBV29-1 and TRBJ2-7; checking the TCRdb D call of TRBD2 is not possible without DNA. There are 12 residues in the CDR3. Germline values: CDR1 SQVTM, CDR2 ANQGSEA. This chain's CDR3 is CSVLPAVDEQYF.

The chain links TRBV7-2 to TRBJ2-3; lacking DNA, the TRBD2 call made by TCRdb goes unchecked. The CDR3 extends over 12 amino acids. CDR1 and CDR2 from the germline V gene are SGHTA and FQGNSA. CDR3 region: CASSNSGEGQYF.

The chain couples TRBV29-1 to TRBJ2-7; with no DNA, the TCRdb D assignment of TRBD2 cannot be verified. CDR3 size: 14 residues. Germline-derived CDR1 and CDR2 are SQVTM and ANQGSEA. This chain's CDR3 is CSVGTSGINYEQYF.

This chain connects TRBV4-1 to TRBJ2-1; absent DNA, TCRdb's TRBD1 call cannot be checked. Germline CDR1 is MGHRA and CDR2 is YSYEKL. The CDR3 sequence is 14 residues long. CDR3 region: CASSQVGAREKQFF.

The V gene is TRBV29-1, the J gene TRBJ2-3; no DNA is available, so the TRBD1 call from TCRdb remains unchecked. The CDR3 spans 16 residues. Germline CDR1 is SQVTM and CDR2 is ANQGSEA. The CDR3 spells CSVEAGLWDSTDTQYF.

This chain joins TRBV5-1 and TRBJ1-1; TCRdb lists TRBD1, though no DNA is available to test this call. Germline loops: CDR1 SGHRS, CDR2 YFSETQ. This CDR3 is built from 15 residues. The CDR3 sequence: CASSTGPGANTEAFF.

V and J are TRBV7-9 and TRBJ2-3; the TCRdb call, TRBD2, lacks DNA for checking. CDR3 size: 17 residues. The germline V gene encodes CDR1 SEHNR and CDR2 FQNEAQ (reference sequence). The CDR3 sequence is CASSPTKRGPFTYTQYF.

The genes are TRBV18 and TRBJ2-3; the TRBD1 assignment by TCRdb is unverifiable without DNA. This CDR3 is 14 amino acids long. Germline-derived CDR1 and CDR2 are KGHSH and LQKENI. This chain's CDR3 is CASSVGGSKDTQYF.

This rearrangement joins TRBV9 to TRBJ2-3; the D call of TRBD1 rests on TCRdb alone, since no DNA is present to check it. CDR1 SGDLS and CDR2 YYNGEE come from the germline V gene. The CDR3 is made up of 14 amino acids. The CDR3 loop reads CASSVGGSTDTQYF.

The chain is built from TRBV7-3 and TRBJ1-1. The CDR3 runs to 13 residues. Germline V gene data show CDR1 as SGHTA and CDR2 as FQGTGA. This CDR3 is CASRIGRNTEAFF. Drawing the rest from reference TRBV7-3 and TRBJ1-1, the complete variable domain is GAGVSQTPSNKVTEKGKYVELRCDPISGHTALYWYRQSLGQGPEFLIYFQGTGAADDSGLPNDRFFAVRPEGSVSTLKIQRTERGDSAVYLCASRIGRNTEAFFGQGTRLTVV.

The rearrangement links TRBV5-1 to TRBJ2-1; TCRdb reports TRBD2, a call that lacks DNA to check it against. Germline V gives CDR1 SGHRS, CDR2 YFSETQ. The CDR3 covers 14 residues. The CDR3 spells CASSVASGIHEQFF.

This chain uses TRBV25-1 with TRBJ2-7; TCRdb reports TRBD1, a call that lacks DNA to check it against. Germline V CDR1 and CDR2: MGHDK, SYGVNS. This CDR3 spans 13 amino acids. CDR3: CASSTGNLYEQYF.

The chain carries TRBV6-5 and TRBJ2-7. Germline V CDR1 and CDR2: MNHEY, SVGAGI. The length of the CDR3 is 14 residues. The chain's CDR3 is CASSYRQNNYEQYF.

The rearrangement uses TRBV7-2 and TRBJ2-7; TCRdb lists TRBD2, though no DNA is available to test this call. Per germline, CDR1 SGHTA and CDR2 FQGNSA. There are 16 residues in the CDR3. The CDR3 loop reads CASSSASGSGNYEQYF.

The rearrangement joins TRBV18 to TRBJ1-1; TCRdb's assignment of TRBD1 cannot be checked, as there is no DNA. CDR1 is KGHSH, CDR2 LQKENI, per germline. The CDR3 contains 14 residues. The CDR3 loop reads CASSRDSPNTEAFF.

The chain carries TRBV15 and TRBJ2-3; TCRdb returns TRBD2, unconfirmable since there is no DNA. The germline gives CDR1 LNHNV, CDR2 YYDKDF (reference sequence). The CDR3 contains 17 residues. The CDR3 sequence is CATSSRLAGGLTDTQYF. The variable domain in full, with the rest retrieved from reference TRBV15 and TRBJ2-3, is DAMVIQNPRYQVTQFGKPVTLSCSQTLNHNVMYWYQQKSSQAPKLLFHYYDKDFNNEADTPDNFQSRRPNTSFCFLDIRSPGLGDTAMYLCATSSRLAGGLTDTQYFGPGTRLTVL.

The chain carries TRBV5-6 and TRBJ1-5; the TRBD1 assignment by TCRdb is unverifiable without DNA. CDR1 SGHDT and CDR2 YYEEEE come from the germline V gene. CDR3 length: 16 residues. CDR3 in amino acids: CASSLAVRGSNQPQHF.

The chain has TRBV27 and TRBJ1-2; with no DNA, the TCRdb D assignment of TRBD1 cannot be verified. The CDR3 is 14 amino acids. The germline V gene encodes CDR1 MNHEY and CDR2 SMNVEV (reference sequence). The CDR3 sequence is CASSFSGGLYGYTF.

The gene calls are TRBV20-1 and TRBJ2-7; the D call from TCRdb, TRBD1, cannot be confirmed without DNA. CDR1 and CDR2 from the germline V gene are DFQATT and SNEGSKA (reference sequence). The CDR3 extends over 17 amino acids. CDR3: CSARDFSGQGISYEQYF.